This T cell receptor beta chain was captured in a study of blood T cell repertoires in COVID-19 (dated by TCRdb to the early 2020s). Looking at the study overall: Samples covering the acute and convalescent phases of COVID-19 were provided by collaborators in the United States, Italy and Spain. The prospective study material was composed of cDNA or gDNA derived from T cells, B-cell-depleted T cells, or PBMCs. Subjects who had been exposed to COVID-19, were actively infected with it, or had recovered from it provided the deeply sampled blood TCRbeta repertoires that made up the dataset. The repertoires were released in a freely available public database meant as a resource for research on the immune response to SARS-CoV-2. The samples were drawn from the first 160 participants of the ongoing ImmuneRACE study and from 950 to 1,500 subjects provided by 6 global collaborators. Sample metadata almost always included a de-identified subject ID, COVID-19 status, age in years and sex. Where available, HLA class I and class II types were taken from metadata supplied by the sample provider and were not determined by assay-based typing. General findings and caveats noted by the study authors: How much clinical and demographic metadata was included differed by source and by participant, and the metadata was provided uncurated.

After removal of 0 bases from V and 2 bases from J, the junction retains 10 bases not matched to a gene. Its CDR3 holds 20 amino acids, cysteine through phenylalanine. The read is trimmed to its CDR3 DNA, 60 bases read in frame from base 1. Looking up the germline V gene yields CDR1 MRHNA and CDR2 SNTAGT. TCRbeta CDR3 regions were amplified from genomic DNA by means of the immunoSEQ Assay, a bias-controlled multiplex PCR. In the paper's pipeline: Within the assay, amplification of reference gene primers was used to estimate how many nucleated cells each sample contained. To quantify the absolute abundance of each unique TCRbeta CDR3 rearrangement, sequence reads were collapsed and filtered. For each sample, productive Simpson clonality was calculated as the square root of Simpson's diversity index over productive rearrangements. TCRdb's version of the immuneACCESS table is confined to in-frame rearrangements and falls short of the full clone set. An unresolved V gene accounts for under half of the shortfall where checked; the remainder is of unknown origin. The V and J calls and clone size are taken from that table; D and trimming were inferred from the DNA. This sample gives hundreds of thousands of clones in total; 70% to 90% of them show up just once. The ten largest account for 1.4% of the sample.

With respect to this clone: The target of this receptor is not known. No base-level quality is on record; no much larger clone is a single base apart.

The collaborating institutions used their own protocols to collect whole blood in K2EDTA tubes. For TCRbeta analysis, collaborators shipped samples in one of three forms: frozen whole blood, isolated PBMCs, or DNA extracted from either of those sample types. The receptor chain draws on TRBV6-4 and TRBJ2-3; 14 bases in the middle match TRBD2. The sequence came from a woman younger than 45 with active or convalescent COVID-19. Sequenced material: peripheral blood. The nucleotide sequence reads TGTGCCAGCAGTGACTCGAGACTAGCGGGAGGGCCCAACCCCACAGATACGCAGTATTTT. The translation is CASSDSRLAGGPNPTDTQYF.